The 20 T cell receptor beta chains presented below share a single source sample, sequenced in a study of blood T cell repertoires in COVID-19. TCRdb's copy holds only in-frame clones and misses some; the assay was immunoSEQ multiplex PCR. The table has tens of thousands of clones, approximately 82% seen once; the top ten hold roughly 36%. The material sequenced was peripheral blood. The receptor set was obtained from a man older than 75 with active or convalescent COVID-19.

V and J are TRBV18 and TRBJ2-1, with D possibly TRBD2 on 5 matching bases. Deletions cut 1 base from V and 1 base from J, with 11 bases between. CDR1 is KGHSH and CDR2 is LQKENI in the germline V gene. This CDR3 is 16 amino acids long. Here the CDR3 reads CASSPRETASYNEQFF. CDR3 nucleotides: TGTGCCAGCTCACCACGGGAGACTGCGTCCTACAATGAGCAGTTCTTC.

This chain uses TRBV4-1 with TRBJ1-2; a weak D match, TRBD1 (6 bases). Germline V gene data show CDR1 as MGHRA and CDR2 as YSYEKL. Trimming took 1 base from V and 4 from J, leaving 16 bases between them. CDR3 size: 16 residues. The CDR3 DNA reads TGCGCCAGCAGCCAAGTGGGAGGGGGTGGTAGCTATGGCTACACCTTC. Translation: CASSQVGGGGSYGYTF.

For the CDR3, the DNA is TGTGCCAGCAGAGGGGCAGGGGGAAACTATGGCTACACCTTC. Amino acids: CASRGAGGNYGYTF. This rearrangement joins TRBV28 to TRBJ1-2; 7 bases line up with TRBD1. This CDR3 comprises 14 residues. The J segment lost 2 bases and the V segment lost 6 bases, leaving 6 bases of the junction unmatched. Germline CDR1 is MDHEN and CDR2 is SYDVKM.

The V gene is TRBV20-1, the J gene TRBJ2-7; no definite D call. CDR1 and CDR2 from the germline V gene are DFQATT and SNEGSKA (reference sequence). The CDR3 spans 11 residues. The V and J ends lost 3 bases and 4 bases respectively, with 7 bases between them. CDR3 nucleotides: TGCAGTGCTAGTCCCCAGTACGAGCAGTACTTC. Translated: CSASPQYEQYF.

As regards this clone: An end of the junction differs from the germline gene, which may be a read error. The rearrangement links TRBV4-1 to TRBJ1-2; D perhaps matches TRBD1 (5 bases). Germline assignment: CDR1 MGHRA and CDR2 YSYEKL. There are 16 residues in the CDR3. CDR3 loop: CARSRQLSLVNYGYTF. The CDR3 DNA sequence: TGCGCCCGCAGCCGACAGCTTAGCTTAGTTAACTATGGCTACACCTTC.

DNA for the CDR3: TGTGCCAGCAGCTGGGGGGGGACAGGCTCCTACAATGAGCAGTTCTTC. Translation: CASSWGGTGSYNEQFF. This chain joins TRBV5-8 and TRBJ2-1; TRBD1 might be the D (8 bases). V lost 3 bases, J lost 0 bases, and 13 bases lay in between. This CDR3 has 16 amino acids. The germline V gene has CDR1 SGHTS and CDR2 YDEGEE.

This clone was counted a few times. The rearrangement uses TRBV12-3 or TRBV12-4 and TRBJ2-7; D gene unclear. CDR3 length equals 13 residues. Trimming removed 7 bases at V and 3 bases at J, with 13 bases between. CDR3 amino acids: CASTIHVGYEQYF. The CDR3 region has the DNA TGTGCCAGCACTATCCACGTTGGCTACGAGCAGTACTTC.

The chain combines TRBV28 with TRBJ2-3, with a tentative D call TRBD1 (6 bases). Germline CDR1 MDHEN, CDR2 SYDVKM. This CDR3 region has 16 residues. V gave up 3 bases and J gave up 2 bases, with 15 bases separating them. This CDR3 is CASSFPRQANTDTQYF. CDR3 DNA sequence: TGTGCCAGCAGTTTTCCCCGACAGGCAAACACAGATACGCAGTATTTT.

The chain uses TRBV9 and TRBJ2-1, with 9 bases aligning to TRBD2. Trimming removed 4 bases from V and 9 bases from J; junction bases left unmatched: 8. CDR3 size: 14 residues. Germline V gives CDR1 SGDLS, CDR2 YYNGEE. CDR3 in DNA: TGTGCCAGCAGCTATCGCGGGGGGGACGGTGAGCAGTTCTTC. Translated, it gives CASSYRGGDGEQFF.

The V and J genes are TRBV19 and TRBJ1-3; a weak D match, TRBD1 (6 bases). Trimming removed 7 bases from V and 0 bases from J, with 13 bases in between. This CDR3 has 15 residues. Germline V lookup: CDR1 LNHDA, CDR2 SQIVND (reference sequence). CDR3 in amino acids: CASNNLDSSGNTIYF. The CDR3 DNA follows: TGTGCCAGTAATAACTTGGACAGCTCTGGAAACACCATATATTTT. The full variable domain, in which reference TRBV19 and TRBJ1-3 provide the parts outside the CDR3, is DGGITQSPKYLFRKEGQNVTLSCEQNLNHDAMYWYRQDPGQGLRLIYYSQIVNDFQKGDIAEGYSVSREKKESFPLTVTSAQKNPTAFYLCASNNLDSSGNTIYFGEGSWLTVV.

This sequence joins TRBV30 and TRBJ2-1; D might be TRBD1 (6 bases). The CDR3 has 14 residues. Germline values: CDR1 GTSNPN, CDR2 SVGIG (reference sequence). V gave up 2 bases and J gave up 4 bases, with 12 bases separating them. CDR3 sequence: CAWSNRDPYNEQFF. CDR3 nucleotide sequence: TGTGCCTGGAGTAACAGGGATCCTTACAATGAGCAGTTCTTC.

The chain joins TRBV4-3 to TRBJ2-3; the D gene is possibly TRBD1 (5 bases). The germline CDR1 and CDR2 sequences are LGHNA and YSLEER. The V and J ends lost 0 bases and 14 bases respectively, with 15 bases between them. The CDR3 length is 13 residues. This CDR3 is CASSQDQGASLYF. The DNA of the CDR3 is TGCGCCAGCAGCCAAGACCAGGGCGCCTCGTTGTATTTT.

The V gene is TRBV9, the J gene TRBJ2-5, with TRBD2 matching 8 bases. Per the germline V gene, CDR1 is SGDLS and CDR2 is YYNGEE. The CDR3 length is 14 residues. V trimming: 0 bases; J trimming: 5 bases; junction bases outside the gene matches: 3. In nucleotides, the CDR3 is TGTGCCAGCAGCGTAGGGACTAGCTTGGAGACCCAGTACTTC. It yields the protein CASSVGTSLETQYF.

The V and J genes are TRBV11-2 and TRBJ2-5; D gene unclear. Trimming pared 5 bases from V and 1 base from J, leaving 17 bases between. Germline assignment: CDR1 SGHAT and CDR2 FQNNGV. The CDR3 loop spans 16 amino acids. The CDR3 sequence: CASSPTLGQSQETQYF. CDR3 nucleotides: TGTGCCAGCAGCCCAACGCTGGGCCAGTCCCAAGAGACCCAGTACTTC.

The rearrangement joins TRBV7-8 to TRBJ2-7, with a possible D match to TRBD1 (5 bases). V was cut by 0 bases and J by 4 bases, with 7 bases left in between. Germline values: CDR1 SGHVS, CDR2 FQNEAQ. The CDR3 consists of 13 residues. The CDR3 bases are TGTGCCAGCAGCTTAGCTCGACAGTACGAGCAGTACTTC. Protein product: CASSLARQYEQYF. Supplemented by reference TRBV7-8 and TRBJ2-7, the full variable domain reads GAGVSQSPRYKVAKRGQDVALRCDPISGHVSLFWYQQALGQGPEFLTYFQNEAQLDKSGLPSDRFFAERPEGSVSTLKIQRTQQEDSAVYLCASSLARQYEQYFGPGTRLTVT.

V is TRBV7-2 and J is TRBJ1-1; possible D gene TRBD1, 5 bases. CDR1 and CDR2 from the germline V gene are SGHTA and FQGNSA. The CDR3 spans 15 residues. Trimming removed 5 bases from V and 2 bases from J, with 15 bases in between. The CDR3 DNA reads TGTGCCAGCAGCCGTCTGGGGGGGGGAAACACTGAAGCTTTCTTT. It yields the protein CASSRLGGGNTEAFF.

This clone was counted between two and nine times. The chain is built from TRBV6-5 and TRBJ2-7; 9 nucleotides agree with TRBD2. Germline trimming cut 2 bases from V and 3 bases from J; bases unmatched to any gene: 5. Germline lookup yields CDR1 MNHEY and CDR2 SVGAGI. The CDR3 spans 15 residues. The CDR3 region has the DNA TGTGCCAGCAGTTACAGACTAGCGGATAACTACGAGCAGTACTTC. Protein: CASSYRLADNYEQYF.

This sequence joins TRBV3-1 (or the pseudogene TRBV3-2) and TRBJ2-1, with D unresolved. The V end was cut by 1 base, the J end by 6 bases, with 7 bases between. Per the germline V gene, CDR1 is LGHDT and CDR2 is YNNKEL (reference sequence). This CDR3 is built from 13 residues. The DNA for the CDR3 is TGTGCCAGCAGCCAAGTACTCCTCAATGAGCAGTTCTTC. Translated: CASSQVLLNEQFF.

The chain combines TRBV19 with TRBJ2-7; D might be TRBD1 (6 bases). The CDR3 covers 14 residues. Germline lookup yields CDR1 LNHDA and CDR2 SQIVND (reference sequence). The V and J ends lost 3 bases and 1 base respectively, with 10 bases between them. The CDR3 loop is CASSIGTLSYEQYF. The CDR3 region has the DNA TGTGCCAGTAGTATCGGGACATTGTCCTACGAGCAGTACTTC.

The chain has TRBV6-5 and TRBJ1-3; 7 bases line up with TRBD1. Germline values: CDR1 MNHEY, CDR2 SVGAGI. J lost 10 bases, V lost 4 bases, and 7 bases had no gene match. The CDR3 has 13 amino acids. The CDR3 sequence: CASSLTGTSTIYF. The CDR3 region has the DNA TGTGCCAGCAGTTTGACAGGGACGAGTACCATATATTTT.